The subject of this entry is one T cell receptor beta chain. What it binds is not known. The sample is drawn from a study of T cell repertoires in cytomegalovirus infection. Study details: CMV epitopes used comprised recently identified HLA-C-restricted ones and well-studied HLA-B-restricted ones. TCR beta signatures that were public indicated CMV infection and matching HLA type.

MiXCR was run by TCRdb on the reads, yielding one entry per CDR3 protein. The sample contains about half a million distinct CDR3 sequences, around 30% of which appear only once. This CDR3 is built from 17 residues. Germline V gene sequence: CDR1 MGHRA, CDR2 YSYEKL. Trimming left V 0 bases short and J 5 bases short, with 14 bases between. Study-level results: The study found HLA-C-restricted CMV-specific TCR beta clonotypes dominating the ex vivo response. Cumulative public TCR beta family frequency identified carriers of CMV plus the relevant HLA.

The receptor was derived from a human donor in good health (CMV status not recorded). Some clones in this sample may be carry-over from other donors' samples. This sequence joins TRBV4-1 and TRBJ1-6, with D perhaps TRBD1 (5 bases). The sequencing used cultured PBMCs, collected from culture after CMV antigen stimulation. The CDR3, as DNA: TGCGCCAGCAGCCAAGATCTTTGGGACGAGGATAATTCACCCCTCCACTTT. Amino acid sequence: CASSQDLWDEDNSPLHF.